This T cell receptor (beta chain) stems from a study of blood T cell repertoires in COVID-19. Clinical history reported by participants formed the basis on which cohorts were assigned. V trimming: 3 bases; J trimming: 6 bases; junction bases outside the gene matches: 3. The CDR3 totals 13 residues. Repertoires were generated with immunoSEQ multiplex PCR, while TCRdb's copy carries only in-frame clones and drops some. Of some 350,000 clones in the sample, around 87% are singletons; the top ten hold roughly 5.3%. The clonotype originates from a woman in her 30s who had recovered from COVID-19. The V gene is TRBV12-3 or TRBV12-4, the J gene TRBJ1-2; 8 positions match TRBD1. The sample taken for sequencing was PBMCs or T cells enriched from blood (not recorded which). The CDR3 DNA is TGTGCCAGCAGTTTTGGACAGGGCAATGGCTACACCTTC. It encodes CASSFGQGNGYTF.